The 27 T cell receptor beta chains listed next were all sequenced from one sample in a study of T cells in Graves' hyperthyroidism and ophthalmopathy. It was RNA transcripts that yielded the amplified TCR beta CDR3 regions. The TCR CDR3 was amplified in a first-round RT-PCR using the HTBI primer set. TCRdb itself ran the multiplex PCR reads through MiXCR, one entry per CDR3 protein. The table records hundreds of thousands of distinct CDR3 sequences, over 15% of them present only once. Sequences were obtained from blood. The receptors shown here come from a woman between 18 and 29 years old with Graves' hyperthyroidism.

This clonotype was counted at least ten times. The CDR3 loop reads CASSEGGGGFTEAFF. The CDR3 DNA is TGTGCCAGCAGTGAAGGGGGAGGGGGCTTCACTGAAGCTTTCTTT. V usage is TRBV2 and J usage is TRBJ1-1; 7 nucleotides line up with TRBD1. Germline values: CDR1 SNHLY, CDR2 FYNNEI. The trim removed 1 base at V and 4 bases at J, leaving 6 bases unmatched. This CDR3 contains 15 residues.

The sample holds many counts of this clonotype. J is TRBJ1-1 and V is TRBV2; 8 bases agree with TRBD1. Germline V CDR1 and CDR2: SNHLY, FYNNEI. Unmatched junction bases numbered 10, after V lost 2 bases and J lost 2 bases. The CDR3 is made up of 17 amino acids. The CDR3 DNA follows: TGTGCCAGCAGTGAATCGGGCAGGGGGCACGGTAACACTGAAGCTTTCTTT. This encodes CASSESGRGHGNTEAFF.

This clonotype has ten or more counts. The junction departs from the called germline gene at one end, perhaps through a read error. The CDR3 DNA follows: TGTGCCAGCACCTTAGTGGGGCAAGAGACCCAGTACTTC. Translating it yields CASTLVGQETQYF. V gene TRBV7-8 combines with J gene TRBJ2-5; D gene unclear. This CDR3 spans 13 amino acids. Germline V lookup: CDR1 SGHVS, CDR2 FQNEAQ.

Only a few counts were recorded for this clonotype. The gene calls are TRBV19 and TRBJ2-1; 8 nucleotides line up with TRBD2. Trimming removed 1 base from V and 6 bases from J; junction bases left unmatched: 8. The CDR3 sequence is 16 residues long. Germline CDR1 LNHDA, CDR2 SQIVND (reference sequence). The CDR3 DNA is TGTGCCAGTAGTATAGCGGGGGGGCTAGATGGCAATGAGCAGTTCTTC. Translation: CASSIAGGLDGNEQFF.

This clonotype has ten or more counts. The chain is built from TRBV28 and TRBJ2-1, with D possibly TRBD1 on 5 matching bases. CDR1 is MDHEN and CDR2 is SYDVKM in the germline V gene. V was shortened by 5 bases and J by 0 bases, with 17 bases between the two germline ends. CDR3 length: 17 amino acids. CDR3 in amino acids: CASSTTIRASSYNEQFF. The CDR3 bases are TGTGCCAGCAGTACCACGATCAGGGCTAGCTCCTACAATGAGCAGTTCTTC.

The chain couples TRBV20-1 to TRBJ2-3; no reliable D call. The germline CDR1 and CDR2 sequences are DFQATT and SNEGSKA (reference sequence). The ends were cut back, 8 bases at V and 4 bases at J, with 7 bases in the middle. CDR3 length: 10 amino acids. The CDR3: CSSGADTQYF. As DNA, the CDR3 is TGCAGTTCGGGCGCAGATACGCAGTATTTT.

This clonotype came up many times. The chain recombines TRBV20-1 with TRBJ1-1, with D possibly being TRBD1 (6 bases). The CDR3 length is 14 residues. The V and J ends lost 5 bases and 0 bases respectively, with 13 bases between them. Germline values: CDR1 DFQATT, CDR2 SNEGSKA (reference sequence). The CDR3 loop is CSAGGGQLNTEAFF. As DNA, the CDR3 is TGCAGTGCTGGCGGAGGACAGTTGAACACTGAAGCTTTCTTT.

Ten or more counts support this clonotype. V usage is TRBV12-3 or TRBV12-4 and J usage is TRBJ2-3; D is perhaps TRBD1 (5 bases). The ends were cut back, 4 bases at V and 2 bases at J, with 10 bases in the middle. The CDR3 has 14 residues. CDR3 protein: CASSSGRDTDTQYF. The CDR3 DNA sequence: TGTGCCAGCAGTTCTGGCAGGGACACAGATACGCAGTATTTT.

The chain combines TRBV9 with TRBJ1-5, with a possible D match to TRBD1 (5 bases). V lost 0 bases and J lost 5, with 12 bases in between. In germline, CDR1 is SGDLS, CDR2 YYNGEE. CDR3 length: 15 residues. The CDR3 loop reads CASSVAGRDDQPQHF. CDR3 nucleotides: TGTGCCAGCAGCGTAGCGGGCAGGGACGATCAGCCCCAGCATTTT. The variable domain in full, with the rest retrieved from reference TRBV9 and TRBJ1-5, is DSGVTQTPKHLITATGQRVTLRCSPRSGDLSVYWYQQSLDQGLQFLIQYYNGEERAKGNILERFSAQQFPDLHSELNLSSLELGDSALYFCASSVAGRDDQPQHFGDGTRLSIL.

The table lists this clonotype with many counts. The chain carries TRBV7-2 and TRBJ2-1, with 13 bases lining up with TRBD2. The CDR3 contains 24 residues. CDR1 and CDR2 from the germline V gene are SGHTA and FQGNSA. V lost 5 bases to trimming and J lost 7 bases; unmatched junction nucleotides: 32. The chain's CDR3 is CASSEQITGAKTSGGRPRGNEQFF. The CDR3 DNA is TGTGCCAGCAGCGAGCAGATTACAGGGGCGAAGACTAGCGGGGGGAGGCCGAGGGGGAATGAGCAGTTCTTC. Complete variable domain (other parts from reference TRBV7-2 and TRBJ2-1): GAGVSQSPSNKVTEKGKDVELRCDPISGHTALYWYRQSLGQGLEFLIYFQGNSAPDKSGLPSDRFSAERTGGSVSTLTIQRTQQEDSAVYLCASSEQITGAKTSGGRPRGNEQFFGPGTRLTVL.

This clonotype was seen ten or more times. This chain links TRBV12-3 or TRBV12-4 with TRBJ2-1, with no clear D. V lost 6 bases and J 6 bases, leaving 6 bases between the germline ends. The CDR3 is made up of 11 amino acids. The CDR3 spells CASSLSNEQFF. CDR3 nucleotide sequence: TGTGCCAGCAGCTTAAGCAATGAGCAGTTCTTC.

The chain has TRBV7-9 and TRBJ1-1, with D unresolved. This CDR3 contains 14 residues. The V end was cut by 0 bases, the J end by 6 bases, with 11 bases between. CDR1 is SEHNR and CDR2 is FQNEAQ in the germline V gene (reference sequence). The CDR3 nucleotides are TGTGCCAGCAGCTTAGCCCGACAAGGGCCTGAAGCTTTCTTT. Amino acids: CASSLARQGPEAFF.

In this sample, this clonotype turned up a few times. The CDR3 nucleotides are TGTGCCAGTAGTGCCACAGGGGGCTTATATGGCTACACCTTC. Translating gives CASSATGGLYGYTF. The genes are TRBV19 and TRBJ1-2, with TRBD1 matching 9 bases. CDR1 is LNHDA and CDR2 is SQIVND in the germline V gene (reference sequence). The CDR3 loop spans 14 amino acids. The V segment lost 5 bases and the J segment 5 bases; nucleotides outside the gene matches: 6.

The V gene is TRBV7-8, the J gene TRBJ2-7, with 7 bases matching TRBD2. Unmatched junction bases numbered 8, after V lost 6 bases and J lost 6 bases. The CDR3 runs 13 residues. Germline lookup yields CDR1 SGHVS and CDR2 FQNEAQ. The CDR3 loop is CASRSGLRGEQYF. The CDR3 DNA reads as TGTGCCAGCAGATCGGGACTACGGGGCGAGCAGTACTTC. Looking up the rest from reference TRBV7-8 and TRBJ2-7 gives the full variable domain: GAGVSQSPRYKVAKRGQDVALRCDPISGHVSLFWYQQALGQGPEFLTYFQNEAQLDKSGLPSDRFFAERPEGSVSTLKIQRTQQEDSAVYLCASRSGLRGEQYFGPGTRLTVT.

The chain links TRBV6-6 to TRBJ2-1; no reliable D call. Germline V gives CDR1 MNHNY, CDR2 SVGAGI (reference sequence). V lost 0 bases to trimming and J lost 9 bases, with 9 bases between them. CDR3 length: 13 amino acids. In DNA form, the CDR3 reads TGTGCCAGCAGTTACTCGGCTCTGGGTGAGCAGTTCTTC. Translated, it gives CASSYSALGEQFF.

This clonotype was seen more than once but under ten times. The chain has TRBV20-1 and TRBJ2-1; TRBD2 is a possible D gene (7 bases). Trimming shortened V by 0 bases and J by 2 bases, and 14 bases separated the two germline ends. There are 16 residues in the CDR3. The germline CDR1 and CDR2 sequences are DFQATT and SNEGSKA (reference sequence). The CDR3 nucleotides are TGCAGTGCTAGAGACGCGTGGCGGGGGCCCTACAATGAGCAGTTCTTC. Protein product: CSARDAWRGPYNEQFF.

This sequence joins TRBV7-9 and TRBJ1-2; D is unresolved. V dropped 8 bases and J dropped 4 bases, with 17 bases sitting between them. This CDR3 has 14 residues. Per germline, CDR1 SEHNR and CDR2 FQNEAQ (reference sequence). CDR3 residues: CASSEAGSLYGYTF. The CDR3 region has the DNA TGTGCCAGCTCCGAGGCCGGGAGCCTCTATGGCTACACCTTC.

The chain uses TRBV19 and TRBJ1-5, with D tentatively TRBD1 (6 bases). V lost 2 bases and J 0 bases, leaving 20 bases between the germline ends. Germline CDR1 is LNHDA and CDR2 is SQIVND (reference sequence). The CDR3 totals 19 residues. CDR3 sequence: CASSITVWGATGSNQPQHF. CDR3 DNA sequence: TGTGCCAGTAGTATAACAGTCTGGGGGGCTACCGGTAGCAATCAGCCCCAGCATTTT.

V gene TRBV12-3 or TRBV12-4 combines with J gene TRBJ1-2; D is undetermined. V was pared by 6 bases and J by 4 bases, with 12 bases between. The CDR3 totals 13 residues. CDR3: CASRKDGSYGYTF. As DNA, the CDR3 is TGTGCCAGCAGAAAGGACGGATCCTATGGCTACACCTTC.

This clonotype was detected many times. The CDR3 region has the DNA TGTGCCAGCAACCGCGGGACTTCCGGACCAGATACGCAGTATTTT. This gives the protein CASNRGTSGPDTQYF. The chain carries TRBV7-9 and TRBJ2-3, with D possibly matching TRBD2 (6 bases). This CDR3 spans 15 amino acids. The germline V gene has CDR1 SEHNR and CDR2 FQNEAQ (reference sequence). V shed 7 bases and J shed 4 bases, with 18 bases lying between them.

This clonotype has at least ten counts. V gene TRBV10-2 combines with J gene TRBJ2-7; 7 nucleotides line up with TRBD2. V gave up 3 bases and J gave up 5 bases; unmatched junction bases: 10. CDR1 and CDR2 from the germline V gene are WSHSY and SAAADI. There are 15 residues in the CDR3. The CDR3 DNA reads TGCGCCAGCAGTGACTTCAGGACTAGAGCTCACGAGCAGTACTTC. This encodes CASSDFRTRAHEQYF.

The V call is TRBV12-3 or TRBV12-4, the J call TRBJ1-6, with D perhaps TRBD1 (5 bases). V lost 6 bases and J lost 7, with 13 bases in between. The CDR3 runs to 14 residues. The CDR3 sequence is CASSRTWGNSPLHF. CDR3 nucleotides: TGTGCCAGCAGCCGGACGTGGGGGAATTCACCCCTCCACTTT.

Notes on this clonotype: A much larger clone lies a single base off, so this may be a read error. This chain connects TRBV28 to TRBJ2-1; 10 nucleotides match TRBD2. CDR3 length equals 19 residues. CDR1 MDHEN and CDR2 SYDVKM come from the germline V gene. In nucleotides, the CDR3 is TGTGCCAGCAGGCGATTCCTAAAGCGGGAGGGCTTCCTATACAATGAGCTGTTCTTC. It yields the protein CASRRFLKREGFLYNELFF.

V is TRBV2 and J is TRBJ2-7; D possibly corresponds to TRBD1 (5 bases). Germline V CDR1 and CDR2: SNHLY, FYNNEI. The CDR3 loop spans 13 amino acids. V was trimmed by 6 bases and J by 5 bases, leaving 14 bases between them. CDR3 sequence reads: CASRGKGSHEQYF. CDR3 in DNA: TGTGCCAGCAGAGGAAAGGGGTCCCACGAGCAGTACTTC.

This clonotype was recorded a few times. The rearrangement joins TRBV28 to TRBJ1-5; D gene ambiguous. V lost 4 bases and J lost 2, with 6 bases in between. The CDR3 spans 13 residues. Germline values: CDR1 MDHEN, CDR2 SYDVKM. The CDR3 sequence is CASSSPGNQPQHF. CDR3 in DNA: TGTGCCAGCAGTTCCCCCGGCAATCAGCCCCAGCATTTT.

The chain recombines TRBV19 with TRBJ1-2; D call uncertain. Germline CDR1 and CDR2: LNHDA and SQIVND (reference sequence). The CDR3 sequence is 13 residues long. Trimming removed 10 bases from V and 4 bases from J, with 16 bases in between. The CDR3 protein is CATTRAGSYGYTF. CDR3 DNA sequence: TGTGCCACCACCCGGGCGGGATCCTATGGCTACACCTTC.

This clonotype was counted between two and nine times. The rearrangement joins TRBV29-1 to TRBJ1-1, with D maybe TRBD1 (5 bases). Germline-derived CDR1 and CDR2 are SQVTM and ANQGSEA. V was clipped by 7 bases and J by 4 bases, with 10 bases between them. This CDR3 is built from 11 residues. CDR3 nucleotides: TGCAGCGCCAGGGAGCGCACTGAAGCTTTCTTT. Residues: CSARERTEAFF.